The 21 T cell receptor beta chains listed next were all sequenced from one sample in a study of cytomegalovirus exposure and HLA in healthy donors. The PCR ran on 60 Vbeta and 13 Jbeta primers. The protocol was immunoSEQ multiplex PCR, while the TCRdb copy is restricted to in-frame clones and leaves out a portion. The sample contains around 54,000 clones, 82% of which appear only once. Sequenced sample: PBMCs. The receptors derive from a woman aged 18-29 years in good health and CMV-seronegative.

The chain carries TRBV7-2 and TRBJ2-3; 10 bases map to TRBD2. CDR3 length equals 15 residues. Trimming at V came to 2 bases and at J to 4 bases, leaving 3 bases not matched to a gene. CDR1 is SGHTA, CDR2 FQGNSA, per germline. Written as DNA, the CDR3 is TGTGCCAGCAGCTTAACTAGCGGGACTGCAGATACGCAGTATTTT. Its protein product is CASSLTSGTADTQYF. Based on the CDR3 plus reference TRBV7-2 and TRBJ2-3, the full variable domain is GAGVSQSPSNKVTEKGKDVELRCDPISGHTALYWYRQSLGQGLEFLIYFQGNSAPDKSGLPSDRFSAERTGGSVSTLTIQRTQQEDSAVYLCASSLTSGTADTQYFGPGTRLTVL.

This clone was seen just once. The chain uses TRBV11-1 and TRBJ2-5, with TRBD1 as a possible D gene (6 bases). This CDR3 has 14 residues. The ends were cut back, 5 bases at V and 2 bases at J, with 12 bases in the middle. Germline-derived CDR1 and CDR2 are SGHAT and FQDESV (reference sequence). CDR3 coding DNA: TGTGCCAGCAGCCTAGGGACACAACAAGAGACCCAGTACTTC. Its translation: CASSLGTQQETQYF. The whole variable domain, filled in from reference TRBV11-1 and TRBJ2-5, reads EAEVAQSPRYKITEKSQAVAFWCDPISGHATLYWYRQILGQGPELLVQFQDESVVDDSQLPKDRFSAERLKGVDSTLKIQPAELGDSAMYLCASSLGTQQETQYFGPGTRLLVL.

V gene TRBV19 combines with J gene TRBJ2-1, with 8 bases lining up with TRBD1. The CDR3 is 15 residues long. Germline V gives CDR1 LNHDA, CDR2 SQIVND (reference sequence). The V and J ends lost 10 bases and 5 bases, in that order; junction bases with no gene match: 13. CDR3 amino acids: CAKVRYRGLDNEQFF. CDR3 DNA: TGTGCCAAAGTCCGGTACAGGGGGTTGGACAATGAGCAGTTCTTC.

This clone turned up a few times. The V and J genes are TRBV6-6 and TRBJ2-5; D is unclear. V lost 6 bases, J lost 4 bases, and 12 bases lay in between. This CDR3 is 13 amino acids long. Germline V gives CDR1 MNHNY, CDR2 SVGAGI (reference sequence). The CDR3 spells CASSPSESETQYF. CDR3 in DNA: TGTGCCAGCAGCCCCAGCGAGTCAGAGACCCAGTACTTC.

V is TRBV5-1 and J is TRBJ2-7, with D possibly matching TRBD1 (5 bases). Germline CDR1 reads SGHRS; CDR2 reads YFSETQ. Trimming cost V 1 base and J 5 bases, with 13 bases left between them. The CDR3 is 14 amino acids. The CDR3 nucleotides are TGCGCCAGCAGCTTGCCAGGGTGGCGTCACGAGCAGTACTTC. Protein product: CASSLPGWRHEQYF. The whole variable domain, remainder taken from reference TRBV5-1 and TRBJ2-7, is KAGVTQTPRYLIKTRGQQVTLSCSPISGHRSVSWYQQTPGQGLQFLFEYFSETQRNKGNFPGRFSGRQFSNSRSEMNVSTLELGDSALYLCASSLPGWRHEQYFGPGTRLTVT.

The chain links TRBV4-1 to TRBJ2-1; 14 nucleotides match TRBD2. V lost 0 bases, J lost 8 bases, and 3 bases stayed unmatched. This CDR3 region has 16 residues. Germline V lookup: CDR1 MGHRA, CDR2 YSYEKL. The CDR3 spells CASSQEGTSGSDEQFF. The CDR3, as DNA: TGCGCCAGCAGCCAAGAAGGGACTAGCGGGAGCGATGAGCAGTTCTTC.

V gene TRBV27 combines with J gene TRBJ2-7, with D perhaps matching TRBD2 (5 bases). This CDR3 comprises 15 residues. The V end lost 2 bases, the J end lost 2 bases, and 13 bases lay between the germline ends. Germline V gives CDR1 MNHEY, CDR2 SMNVEV (reference sequence). CDR3 region: CASSLDPGSAYEQYF. For the CDR3, the DNA is TGTGCCAGCAGTTTAGATCCGGGGTCCGCCTACGAGCAGTACTTC.

The V call is TRBV4-1, the J call TRBJ2-3; 7 bases map to TRBD1. Germline assignment: CDR1 MGHRA and CDR2 YSYEKL. Unmatched junction bases numbered 6, after V lost 0 bases and J lost 6 bases. CDR3 length equals 15 residues. The CDR3 region is CASSQDDREGDTQYF. The CDR3 nucleotides are TGCGCCAGCAGCCAAGATGACAGGGAAGGGGATACGCAGTATTTT.

This clone was found a few times. The CDR3 here is CASSLGRGRDYGYTF. For the CDR3, the DNA is TGTGCCAGCAGCTTAGGGCGGGGTCGGGACTATGGCTACACCTTC. The rearrangement joins TRBV7-9 to TRBJ1-2; D uncertain. CDR1 is SEHNR and CDR2 is FQNEAQ in the germline V gene (reference sequence). With 1 base removed from V and 3 bases from J, the gap between germline ends came to 12 bases. The CDR3 consists of 15 residues.

Remarks on this clone: Germline and junction disagree at one end, which may indicate a read error. The V and J genes are TRBV10-1 and TRBJ2-6; D is possibly TRBD1 (5 bases). The CDR3 sequence is 13 residues long. Per germline, CDR1 WNHNN and CDR2 SYGVQD (reference sequence). The CDR3 DNA follows: TGCGCCAGCAGTGTTGCTGGGGCCAACGGCCTGACTTTC. The encoded protein is CASSVAGANGLTF.

V usage is TRBV19 and J usage is TRBJ2-1; tentatively, D is TRBD1 (5 bases). The germline CDR1 and CDR2 sequences are LNHDA and SQIVND (reference sequence). The CDR3 totals 12 residues. The V end lost 2 bases, the J end lost 7 bases, and 6 bases lay between the germline ends. CDR3 sequence (DNA): TGTGCCAGTAGTATACAGGGAAATGAGCAGTTCTTC. Its translation: CASSIQGNEQFF.

This clone was recorded only once. The genes are TRBV7-9 and TRBJ1-3; maybe TRBD1 (6 bases). CDR1 is SEHNR and CDR2 is FQNEAQ in the germline V gene (reference sequence). CDR3 size: 16 residues. V was cut by 5 bases and J by 4 bases, with 18 bases left in between. CDR3 bases: TGTGCCAGCAGCCAAAATCCGACAGGAGCCGGAAACACCATATATTTT. Its protein is CASSQNPTGAGNTIYF.

In DNA form, the CDR3 reads TGTGCCTGGAGTGGCCCCGACAGGCGATCAAATGAAAAACTGTTTTTT. It is translated as CAWSGPDRRSNEKLFF. The chain joins TRBV30 to TRBJ1-4; a weak D match, TRBD1 (6 bases). CDR3 size: 16 residues. Per the germline V gene, CDR1 is GTSNPN and CDR2 is SVGIG (reference sequence). V was clipped by 1 base and J by 5 bases, with 17 bases between them.

V is TRBV18 and J is TRBJ1-4, with TRBD1 matching over 9 bases. Germline V gives CDR1 KGHSH, CDR2 LQKENI. The CDR3 extends over 16 amino acids. The J segment lost 7 bases and the V segment lost 2 bases, leaving 8 bases of the junction unmatched. CDR3 sequence (DNA): TGTGCCAGCTCACCAAGAGGACAGGGGCAAGGTGAAAAACTGTTTTTT. It encodes CASSPRGQGQGEKLFF.

The chain couples TRBV5-1 to TRBJ2-1; 7 nucleotides agree with TRBD1. The ends lost 4 bases at V and 7 bases at J; junction bases unmatched: 8. CDR1 and CDR2 from the germline V gene are SGHRS and YFSETQ. The CDR3 is 14 residues long. The CDR3: CASSPGQKVNEQFF. The CDR3 region has the DNA TGCGCCAGCAGCCCGGGACAGAAAGTGAATGAGCAGTTCTTC.

The rearrangement joins TRBV6-5 to TRBJ2-7; weak D call: TRBD2 (6 bases). Trimming cost V 6 bases and J 7 bases, with 19 bases left between them. The length of the CDR3 is 14 residues. Germline CDR1 reads MNHEY; CDR2 reads SVGAGI. CDR3 protein: CASSPAEGRWEQYF. CDR3 nucleotide sequence: TGTGCCAGCAGCCCTGCGGAGGGCAGGTGGGAGCAGTACTTC.

This clone was found once. The genes are TRBV27 and TRBJ2-7, with D perhaps TRBD2 (6 bases). The CDR3 totals 15 residues. Germline V gene data show CDR1 as MNHEY and CDR2 as SMNVEV (reference sequence). V was pared by 0 bases and J by 5 bases, with 14 bases between. CDR3 amino acids: CASSLSLANADEQYF. Here the CDR3 DNA reads TGTGCCAGCAGTTTATCACTAGCCAACGCCGACGAGCAGTACTTC.

This clone was recorded once. The rearrangement joins TRBV19 to TRBJ2-3; tentative D call: TRBD1 (6 bases). The germline V gene encodes CDR1 LNHDA and CDR2 SQIVND (reference sequence). The CDR3 runs to 16 residues. The V and J ends lost 4 bases and 4 bases respectively, with 18 bases between them. The CDR3 DNA reads as TGTGCCAGTAGTAGTTACCGGGACATCGGGGCAGATACGCAGTATTTT. Protein: CASSSYRDIGADTQYF.

This chain uses TRBV5-4 with TRBJ1-3; D call uncertain. The CDR3 sequence is 15 residues long. V gave up 0 bases and J gave up 7 bases, with 14 bases separating them. Germline V gives CDR1 SGHNT, CDR2 YYREEE (reference sequence). This CDR3 reads CASSLDYLRSNTIYF. CDR3 DNA sequence: TGTGCCAGCAGCTTGGATTACCTACGGAGCAACACCATATATTTT.

CDR3 coding DNA: TGTGCCAGCAGCCAAGGAACTAGCGGGTCTTACGAGCAGTACTTC. The encoded protein is CASSQGTSGSYEQYF. The chain couples TRBV14 to TRBJ2-7, with 9 bases that match TRBD2. This CDR3 is built from 15 residues. V lost 1 base and J lost 4; bases outside the gene matches: 5. Germline CDR1 SGHDN, CDR2 FVKESK.

This chain joins TRBV19 and TRBJ2-7; 7 bases align to TRBD2. This CDR3 has 14 amino acids. Germline loops: CDR1 LNHDA, CDR2 SQIVND (reference sequence). V was clipped by 3 bases and J by 3 bases; unmatched bases: 5. DNA of the CDR3: TGTGCCAGTAGTATCCCCGGGGGGTACTACGAGCAGTACTTC. Protein: CASSIPGGYYEQYF.